These 30 T cell receptor beta chains were sequenced from one sample in a study of blood T cell repertoires in COVID-19. Sequenced by immunoSEQ multiplex PCR; TCRdb stores in-frame clones only, minus some. Of roughly 330,000 clones in the sample, around nine tenths were seen once. The sample comprised peripheral blood. The receptors originated from a woman aged 50 to 60 with active or convalescent COVID-19.

In DNA, the CDR3 is TGTGCCAGCAGTTACGGGACTAGCGGGAGACGGGAGCAGTACTTC. Amino acids: CASSYGTSGRREQYF. The chain has TRBV6-5 and TRBJ2-7; 14 bases fit TRBD2. V lost 2 bases and J lost 7; bases outside the gene matches: 4. This CDR3 is 15 amino acids long. Germline CDR1 MNHEY, CDR2 SVGAGI.

This clone was picked up one time. This rearrangement joins TRBV10-3 to TRBJ2-5, with 8 bases lining up with TRBD1. Germline trimming cut 6 bases from V and 3 bases from J; bases unmatched to any gene: 0. CDR3 length equals 12 residues. Germline assignment: CDR1 ENHRY and CDR2 SYGVKD. The CDR3 region is CAIRDREETQYF. CDR3 DNA sequence: TGTGCCATCAGGGACAGGGAAGAGACCCAGTACTTC.

This clone has only one observation. The CDR3 bases are TGTGCCAGCAGCCTCGGGAGCTATAATGAGCAGTTCTTC. Translation: CASSLGSYNEQFF. The chain recombines TRBV14 with TRBJ2-1; D may be TRBD2 (6 bases). This CDR3 is built from 13 residues. Trimming cost V 4 bases and J 7 bases, with 11 bases left between them. Germline V CDR1 and CDR2: SGHDN, FVKESK.

The chain combines TRBV19 with TRBJ2-2, with TRBD2 matching 12 bases. CDR3 length equals 16 residues. Germline V CDR1 and CDR2: LNHDA, SQIVND (reference sequence). V trimming: 10 bases; J trimming: 4 bases; junction bases outside the gene matches: 10. CDR3 DNA: TGTGCCACGAGAGGGACTAGCGGGTCATTCACCGGGGAGCTGTTTTTT. Translated: CATRGTSGSFTGELFF.

The chain uses TRBV28 and TRBJ1-2; D remains ambiguous. Germline assignment: CDR1 MDHEN and CDR2 SYDVKM. The CDR3 runs to 16 residues. V lost 4 bases and J lost 4, with 19 bases in between. CDR3 nucleotide sequence: TGTGCCAGCAGTTCCCCCTCGCAGGTCTTCTTCTATGGCTACACCTTC. Protein sequence: CASSSPSQVFFYGYTF.

This chain links TRBV6-5 with TRBJ1-2, with no clear D. CDR1 is MNHEY and CDR2 is SVGAGI in the germline V gene. V lost 5 bases, J lost 1 base, and 11 bases lay in between. The CDR3 contains 14 residues. The CDR3 coding sequence is TGTGCCAGCAGTCCCGGACTGATTAACTATGGCTACACCTTC. This codes for CASSPGLINYGYTF.

This rearrangement joins TRBV4-3 to TRBJ2-7, with 7 bases aligning to TRBD1. V gave up 5 bases and J gave up 0 bases; unmatched junction bases: 4. This CDR3 contains 14 residues. In germline, CDR1 is LGHNA, CDR2 YSLEER. The CDR3 region is CASSMTGYSYEQYF. The CDR3 DNA is TGCGCCAGCAGCATGACAGGGTACTCCTACGAGCAGTACTTC.

CDR3 sequence (DNA): TGTGCCAGTAGACTCGACGGGAATAGCAATCAGCCCCAGCATTTT. Protein product: CASRLDGNSNQPQHF. The rearrangement links TRBV19 to TRBJ1-5; D remains unclear. The CDR3 has 15 amino acids. Deletions cut 6 bases from V and 0 bases from J, with 12 bases between. The germline CDR1 and CDR2 sequences are LNHDA and SQIVND (reference sequence).

The chain joins TRBV25-1 to TRBJ1-2; tentative D call: TRBD1 (6 bases). The V gene lost 1 base and the J gene lost 4 bases, with 13 bases spanning the gap. The germline V gene has CDR1 MGHDK and CDR2 SYGVNS. CDR3 length equals 15 residues. CDR3 bases: TGTGCCAGCAGTGAATCGGTCAGGGGAAGCTATGGCTACACCTTC. Its protein is CASSESVRGSYGYTF.

The J gene is TRBJ2-7, the V gene TRBV30; tentatively, D is TRBD1 (5 bases). The V end lost 4 bases, the J end lost 3 bases, and 19 bases lay between the germline ends. There are 15 residues in the CDR3. Germline loops: CDR1 GTSNPN, CDR2 SVGIG (reference sequence). The CDR3 loop reads CAWNAAGLGLYEQYF. The CDR3, as DNA: TGTGCCTGGAATGCCGCAGGGTTAGGTCTCTACGAGCAGTACTTC.

J is TRBJ2-1 and V is TRBV28; no reliable D call. Between the trimmed V and J ends, which lost 5 bases and 9 bases, there was a span of 8 bases. CDR1 is MDHEN and CDR2 is SYDVKM in the germline V gene. This CDR3 has 11 residues. CDR3: CASSRKREQFF. The CDR3 DNA sequence: TGTGCCAGCAGTCGAAAGCGTGAGCAGTTCTTC.

The chain is built from TRBV7-9 and TRBJ1-4; 8 nucleotides match TRBD1. The CDR3 length is 18 residues. Germline lookup yields CDR1 SEHNR and CDR2 FQNEAQ (reference sequence). V gave up 4 bases and J gave up 1 base; unmatched junction bases: 11. The CDR3 region has the DNA TGTGCCAGCAGCTCTCGACAGGGGACCTCGGGAACTAATGAAAAACTGTTTTTT. This gives the protein CASSSRQGTSGTNEKLFF.

The gene calls are TRBV9 and TRBJ1-1; tentative D call: TRBD1 (5 bases). The germline V gene has CDR1 SGDLS and CDR2 YYNGEE. There are 13 residues in the CDR3. The V and J ends lost 3 bases and 3 bases respectively, with 9 bases between them. CDR3: CASSDRDYTEAFF. The CDR3 coding sequence is TGTGCCAGCAGCGACCGGGACTACACTGAAGCTTTCTTT.

This sequence joins TRBV12-3 or TRBV12-4 and TRBJ1-2; D remains ambiguous. The V end was cut by 3 bases, the J end by 8 bases, with 13 bases between. The CDR3 is made up of 13 amino acids. The CDR3 DNA reads as TGTGCCAGCAGTTTGTTGGAGTCTGGCGGCTACACCTTC. It is translated as CASSLLESGGYTF.

This clone appeared a few times. The chain uses TRBV10-2 and TRBJ1-1, with 7 bases identical to TRBD1. The CDR3 length is 14 residues. With V trimmed by 6 bases and J by 6 bases, 10 bases remained unmatched. CDR1 WSHSY and CDR2 SAAADI come from the germline V gene. The chain's CDR3 is CASRRGDSAPEAFF. CDR3 in DNA: TGCGCCAGCAGGAGGGGGGACAGTGCCCCTGAAGCTTTCTTT.

With respect to this clone: This same CDR3 is encoded by further DNA sequences in the sample. The chain couples TRBV6-5 to TRBJ1-2; weak D call: TRBD1 (5 bases). V gave up 4 bases and J gave up 5 bases, with 5 bases separating them. Germline V lookup: CDR1 MNHEY, CDR2 SVGAGI. The CDR3 has 11 residues. CDR3 nucleotide sequence: TGTGCCAGCAGTTCAGGGTATGGCTACACCTTC. As protein: CASSSGYGYTF.

The V gene is TRBV24-1, the J gene TRBJ2-7; D possibly corresponds to TRBD2 (6 bases). Trimming stripped 5 bases from V and 5 bases from J, with 12 bases between. Germline CDR1 is KGHDR and CDR2 is SFDVKD. The length of the CDR3 is 13 residues. CDR3 coding DNA: TGTGCCACCAGTGTCGGGGGTTCCGACGAGCAGTACTTC. Amino acids: CATSVGGSDEQYF.

The chain links TRBV20-1 to TRBJ1-1; 7 nucleotides align to TRBD1. The CDR3 covers 11 residues. Trimming at V came to 1 base and at J to 11 bases, leaving 4 bases not matched to a gene. Germline V gene data show CDR1 as DFQATT and CDR2 as SNEGSKA (reference sequence). The CDR3 bases are TGCAGTGCTAGAGCCGGGACAGTTGCTTTCTTT. It specifies CSARAGTVAFF.

The rearrangement links TRBV4-1 to TRBJ1-1; 7 bases fit TRBD1. Germline V gene lookup returns CDR1 MGHRA and CDR2 YSYEKL. The CDR3 sequence is 15 residues long. The V gene end was trimmed by 1 base and the J gene end by 2 bases; junction bases not matched to a gene: 4. CDR3 loop: CASSQGRDRNTEAFF. In DNA, the CDR3 is TGCGCCAGCAGCCAAGGACGGGACAGAAACACTGAAGCTTTCTTT.

The chain joins TRBV6-5 to TRBJ2-5, with 7 bases fitting TRBD2. Germline trimming cut 2 bases from V and 4 bases from J; bases unmatched to any gene: 10. CDR1 MNHEY and CDR2 SVGAGI come from the germline V gene. The CDR3 has 16 amino acids. The CDR3 sequence is CASSYPERDSRETQYF. The DNA of the CDR3 is TGTGCCAGCAGTTACCCTGAGCGGGATTCACGAGAGACCCAGTACTTC.

The gene calls are TRBV9 and TRBJ2-1; TRBD2 matches 9 bases. Germline V CDR1 and CDR2: SGDLS, YYNGEE. The CDR3 runs 15 residues. J lost 9 bases, V lost 0 bases, and 7 bases had no gene match. In nucleotides, the CDR3 is TGTGCCAGCAGCGTAGGACTAGCGGCGGGGGGTGAGCAGTTCTTC. Protein: CASSVGLAAGGEQFF.

This clone was found once. The genes are TRBV7-8 and TRBJ2-7; 9 bases line up with TRBD2. The germline V gene encodes CDR1 SGHVS and CDR2 FQNEAQ. The CDR3 sequence is 17 residues long. The junction had 11 bases not matched to a gene; V was cut back by 3 bases and J by 2 bases. CDR3 bases: TGTGCCAGCAGCTTTGGGCTAGCGGGAATTAAACCCTACGAGCAGTACTTC. Its protein is CASSFGLAGIKPYEQYF.

The chain is built from TRBV28 and TRBJ1-1; D call uncertain. There are 14 residues in the CDR3. Germline lookup yields CDR1 MDHEN and CDR2 SYDVKM. V was trimmed by 3 bases and J by 1 base, leaving 9 bases between them. The CDR3 coding sequence is TGTGCCAGCAGTTTGGCAGGCCAGAACACTGAAGCTTTCTTT. Encoded protein: CASSLAGQNTEAFF.

J is TRBJ2-1 and V is TRBV6-5; 7 nucleotides line up with TRBD2. The CDR3 consists of 14 residues. CDR1 and CDR2 (germline): MNHEY, SVGAGI. Trimming took 6 bases from V and 8 from J; bases not matched to a gene: 10. The CDR3 spells CASSSRGVLDEQFF. In nucleotides, the CDR3 is TGTGCCAGCAGCTCCCGGGGGGTGTTAGATGAGCAGTTCTTC.

This rearrangement joins TRBV18 to TRBJ1-3; TRBD1 aligns across 8 bases. Germline values: CDR1 KGHSH, CDR2 LQKENI. The V segment lost 6 bases and the J segment 0 bases; nucleotides outside the gene matches: 4. The CDR3 extends over 15 amino acids. The CDR3 here is CASSEQGVSGNTIYF. The CDR3 DNA sequence: TGTGCCAGCTCGGAACAGGGGGTCTCTGGAAACACCATATATTTT. The entire variable domain, with the rest obtained from reference TRBV18 and TRBJ1-3, is as follows: NAGVMQNPRHLVRRRGQEARLRCSPMKGHSHVYWYRQLPEEGLKFMVYLQKENIIDESGMPKERFSAEFPKEGPSILRIQQVVRGDSAAYFCASSEQGVSGNTIYFGEGSWLTVV.

The rearrangement joins TRBV19 to TRBJ1-5, with D unresolved. Germline V gene lookup returns CDR1 LNHDA and CDR2 SQIVND (reference sequence). CDR3 length: 16 residues. The V gene lost 7 bases and the J gene lost 0 bases, with 16 bases spanning the gap. The CDR3 DNA reads as TGTGCCAGTACCCCCTACGGTTACAGTAGCAATCAGCCCCAGCATTTT. Encoded protein: CASTPYGYSSNQPQHF.

The chain links TRBV6-5 to TRBJ1-6; D is uncertain. Germline V gene lookup returns CDR1 MNHEY and CDR2 SVGAGI. The CDR3 is 15 residues long. Trimming pared 6 bases from V and 7 bases from J, leaving 16 bases between. Here the CDR3 reads CASSSDGLGNSPLHF. The CDR3 DNA follows: TGTGCCAGCAGCTCTGACGGACTGGGGAATTCACCCCTCCACTTT.

V and J are TRBV3-1 (or the pseudogene TRBV3-2) and TRBJ2-5; D gene ambiguous. Germline loops: CDR1 LGHDT, CDR2 YNNKEL (reference sequence). The CDR3 spans 20 residues. V was shortened by 3 bases and J by 5 bases, with 31 bases between the two germline ends. As DNA, the CDR3 is TGTGCCAGCAGCCATAGTTTCGGAGTTACCGGCTCTGGGTTGGCTGAGACCCAGTACTTC. It is translated as CASSHSFGVTGSGLAETQYF.

In this sample, this clone turned up once. The V gene is TRBV18, the J gene TRBJ2-3; no definite D call. CDR1 and CDR2 from the germline V gene are KGHSH and LQKENI. This CDR3 spans 16 amino acids. Trimming removed 1 base at V and 1 base at J, with 12 bases between. This CDR3 reads CASSPLRRVRTDTQYF. In nucleotides, the CDR3 is TGTGCCAGCTCACCACTCCGACGGGTCCGCACAGATACGCAGTATTTT.

This chain links TRBV7-2 with TRBJ2-1; 11 nucleotides agree with TRBD1. Germline loops: CDR1 SGHTA, CDR2 FQGNSA. This CDR3 comprises 14 residues. Trimming removed 5 bases from V and 8 bases from J; junction bases left unmatched: 5. CDR3 bases: TGTGCCAGCAGCCGGGGGACAGGGGGGCATGAGCAGTTCTTC. Protein sequence: CASSRGTGGHEQFF.